Listed here is a single T cell receptor (beta chain). Its antigen is unknown. No much larger clone is present one base from it, and per-base qualities are unavailable. The sample comes from a study of neoadjuvant nivolumab and ipilimumab in lung cancer (dated by TCRdb to between 2020 and 2021). With respect to the entire study: Nivolumab was given at 3 mg/kg intravenously on days 1, 15 and 29, and the combination arm added ipilimumab 1 mg/kg on day 1 only. The primary endpoint of the trial was the rate of major pathologic response (MPR) in the intention-to-treat population of each study arm. TCR repertoires in pretherapy (baseline) peripheral blood were compared with TCR repertoires in tumors resected at surgery after neoadjuvant immune checkpoint blockade. The trial treated some 44 patients with operable NSCLC: about 23 were randomized to nivolumab monotherapy and some 20 to nivolumab plus ipilimumab. Matched pretherapy and resected tumor pairs were analyzed from seven patients, of whom four had been treated with nivolumab and three with nivolumab plus ipilimumab.

The library was produced with the immunoSEQ multiplex PCR assay. The authors' pipeline ran thus. Repertoires were summarized by richness and clonality, and significantly expanded and contracted clones were identified between pre- and post-therapy samples. TCRdb retrieved this table from immuneACCESS and kept in-frame rearrangements only. Not all clones are present; in checked studies, unresolved V genes account for under half, and no reason is known for the remainder. V, J and clone size derive from that table, while D and trimming were established from the DNA sequence. For this sample the table gives 15,000 to 20,000 clones, of which 75% to 90% were detected only once. Approximately 2% of the sample is taken by the ten largest. What the work shows at the level of the full study, not this receptor alone: TCR richness and clonality were greater in resected tumors than in tumor-adjacent uninvolved lung, and increases were seen in more dual-therapy-treated tumors. TCR sequencing was performed in a small number of samples. No significant correlation was found between TCR clonality and pathologic tumor regression, and only one major-pathologic-response sample was available for the clonality analysis. Richness in tumors resected after neoadjuvant therapy showed a positive correlation with pretherapy blood TCR richness (Spearman R ~ 0.78). Tumor T-cell richness and clonality rose from pretherapy to surgery in three of three dual-therapy tumors but in only two of four nivolumab-treated tumors.

In the paper's terms, the time point label means: pretherapy, before neoadjuvant immune checkpoint inhibitors. The samples were obtained from NEOSTAR, a phase 2 randomized trial that tested neoadjuvant nivolumab or nivolumab plus ipilimumab, followed by surgery, in operable NSCLC. The receptor's source is an adult with non-small cell lung cancer. Sample: peripheral blood, taken before neoadjuvant nivolumab, alone or with ipilimumab.

DNA sequence: TGCGCCAGCAGCTTGTCAATTGTCGGCCGACCGGGCCACCAAGAGACCCAGTACTTC. It is translated as CASSLSIVGRPGHQETQYF. The rearranged segments are TRBV5-1 and TRBJ2-5; the D gene assignment is ambiguous. The V end loses 1 base and the J end loses 0 bases, and a stretch of 22 bases separates them. CDR1 is given as SGHRS and CDR2 as YFSETQ, both from the germline V gene. Spanning cysteine to phenylalanine, the CDR3 consists of 19 amino acids. Only the CDR3 part of the read is kept: 57 bases, read in frame from the first base.